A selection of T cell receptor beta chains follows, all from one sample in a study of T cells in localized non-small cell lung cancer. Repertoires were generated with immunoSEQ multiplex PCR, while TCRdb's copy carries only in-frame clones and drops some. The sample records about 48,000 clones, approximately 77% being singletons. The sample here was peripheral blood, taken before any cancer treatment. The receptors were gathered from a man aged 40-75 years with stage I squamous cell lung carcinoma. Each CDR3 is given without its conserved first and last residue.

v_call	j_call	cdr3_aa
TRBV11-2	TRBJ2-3	ASSRGGSGATDTQY
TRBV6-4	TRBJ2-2	ASSATEFTGELF
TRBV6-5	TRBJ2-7	ASSVQGSYEQY
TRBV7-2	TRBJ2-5	ASSLRRRTSGGGQETQY
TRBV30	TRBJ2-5	AWSVGGEVRETQY
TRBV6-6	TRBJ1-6	ASRDQDSNSPLH
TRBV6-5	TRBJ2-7	ASRLGDEQY
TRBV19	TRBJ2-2	ASDDRESPNTGELF
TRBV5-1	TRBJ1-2	ASSPGQGDYGYT
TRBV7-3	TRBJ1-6	ASRGNNSPLH
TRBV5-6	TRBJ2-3	ASSFNTGGPGRDTQY
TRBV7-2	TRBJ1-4	ASSLASATNEKLF
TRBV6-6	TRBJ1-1	ASSYSRVNTEAF
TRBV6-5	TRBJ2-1	ASSYKGPASYNEQF
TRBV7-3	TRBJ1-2	ASRLDRVEGYGYT
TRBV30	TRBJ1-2	AWGTGLRGVGYT
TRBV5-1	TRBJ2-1	ASSLARTSGMV
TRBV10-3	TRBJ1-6	ATGEGQGFGNSPLH
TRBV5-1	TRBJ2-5	ASRLGWQETQY
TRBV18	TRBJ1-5	ASSPYSSGTDNQPQH
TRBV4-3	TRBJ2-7	ASSQGYGTSYRHEQY
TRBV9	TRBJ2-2	ASSETGSDTGELF